The sequence of this T cell receptor beta chain was determined in a study of cytomegalovirus exposure and HLA in healthy donors. Turning to this clone: Antigen specificity is unknown.

It was healthy bone marrow donors who served as donors. General study findings and limits: Earlier analysis looked at TCR beta V segments, and most were productive about 90% or about 30% of the time. High sensitivity and specificity were reportedly achieved when the classifier diagnosed cytomegalovirus status. The study flagged 150 to 200 TCR beta chains as cytomegalovirus-associated.

13 Jbeta primers and 60 Vbeta primers were used for the PCR. Sequencing used immunoSEQ multiplex PCR; TCRdb keeps in-frame clones, though not all of them. This table holds about 120,000 clones, about 76% found once. Per the germline V gene, CDR1 is MNHEY and CDR2 is SVGAGI. The CDR3 runs 16 residues. Trimming removed 4 bases from V and 4 bases from J; junction bases left unmatched: 6. V gene TRBV6-5 combines with J gene TRBJ2-4; TRBD2 agrees at 11 bases. The TCR sequence derives from a woman aged 40 to 55 in good health and CMV-seropositive. The specimen sequenced was PBMCs. The CDR3 protein is CASSSRLAGTKNIQYF. DNA of the CDR3: TGTGCCAGCAGTTCCCGACTAGCGGGGACAAAAAACATTCAGTACTTC.